Below, one T cell receptor beta chain is given with its context. Its specificity is not known. This record comes from a study of cytomegalovirus exposure and HLA in healthy donors. Study overall: Prior work identified around 120 million unique TCR beta sequences in roughly 180 million T cells. The study, taken as a whole, reports: A few chains linked to CMV were shown in vitro to be specific for CMV antigens. Later analysis revealed greater clonal expansion in HLA-associated TCR beta chains than in equally common others. There were over 150 TCR beta chains listed as cytomegalovirus-associated.

The PCR was carried out with 60 Vbeta primers and 13 Jbeta primers. Sequencing used immunoSEQ multiplex PCR; TCRdb keeps in-frame clones, though not all of them. Altogether around 100,000 clones are present, approximately 72% being singletons, with the ten largest covering about 4%. The receptor was isolated from a woman aged 35 to 49 in good health and CMV-seropositive. Input material: PBMCs.

The CDR3 coding sequence is TGTGCCAGCAGTTACTATGACAGGGGGAACACTGAAGCTTTCTTT. Translating gives CASSYYDRGNTEAFF. The chain employs TRBV6-5 and TRBJ1-1; 8 positions match TRBD1. The CDR3 covers 15 residues. V gave up 1 base and J gave up 1 base; unmatched junction bases: 2. Germline CDR1 and CDR2: MNHEY and SVGAGI.